What follows describes a single T cell receptor beta chain. The data were taken from a study of blood T cell repertoires in COVID-19. Study-wide context: Italy, Spain and the United States were the sources of the convalescent and acute COVID-19 samples. From T cells, B-cell-depleted T cells, or PBMCs came the material, which was cDNA or gDNA.

Trimming removed 2 bases at V and 0 bases at J, with 10 bases between. Germline values: CDR1 MNHEY, CDR2 SVGAGI. This CDR3 region has 15 residues. Original analysis: Reference gene primer amplification in the assay estimated nucleated cell counts. The repertoire was sequenced with immunoSEQ multiplex PCR; TCRdb's copy has only in-frame clones and lacks some. That table is the source of V, J and clone size, and D and trimming were worked out from the DNA. The data show roughly 200,000 clones, with more than 80% seen just once and around 8% held by the top ten. Sequencing input: peripheral blood. V usage is TRBV6-5 and J usage is TRBJ1-2, with TRBD1 as a possible D gene (6 bases). This clonotype was obtained from a woman aged 60-70 years with acute or convalescent COVID-19. CDR3 nucleotide sequence: TGTGCCAGCAGTTACGGGACACTAGCTAACTATGGCTACACCTTC. Encoded protein: CASSYGTLANYGYTF.